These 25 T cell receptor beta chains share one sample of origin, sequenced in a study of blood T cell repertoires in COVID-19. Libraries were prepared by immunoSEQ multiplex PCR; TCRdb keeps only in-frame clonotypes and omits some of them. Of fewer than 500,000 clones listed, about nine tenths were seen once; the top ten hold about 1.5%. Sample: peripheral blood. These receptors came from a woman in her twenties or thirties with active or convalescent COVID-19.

In nucleotides, the CDR3 is TGCGCCAGCAGCCAAGGGACACCTATTTTCTACAATGAGCAGTTCTTC. Translation gives CASSQGTPIFYNEQFF. The chain employs TRBV4-1 and TRBJ2-1, with a weak D call TRBD1 (5 bases). Per germline, CDR1 MGHRA and CDR2 YSYEKL. The V end lost 1 base, the J end lost 3 bases, and 13 bases lay between the germline ends. CDR3 length: 16 residues.

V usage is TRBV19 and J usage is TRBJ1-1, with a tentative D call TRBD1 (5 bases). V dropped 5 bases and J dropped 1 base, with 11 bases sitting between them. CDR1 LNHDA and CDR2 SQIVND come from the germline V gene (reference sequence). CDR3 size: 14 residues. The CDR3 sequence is CASSAGPRNTEAFF. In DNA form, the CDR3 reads TGTGCCAGTAGTGCGGGACCGAGGAACACTGAAGCTTTCTTT.

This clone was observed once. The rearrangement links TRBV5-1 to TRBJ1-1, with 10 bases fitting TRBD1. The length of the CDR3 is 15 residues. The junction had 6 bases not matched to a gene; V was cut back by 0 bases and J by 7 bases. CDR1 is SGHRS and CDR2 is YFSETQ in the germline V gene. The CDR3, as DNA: TGCGCCAGCAGCTTGGCCGGGACAGGGGACATTGAAGCTTTCTTT. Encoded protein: CASSLAGTGDIEAFF. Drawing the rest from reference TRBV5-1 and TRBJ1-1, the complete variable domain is KAGVTQTPRYLIKTRGQQVTLSCSPISGHRSVSWYQQTPGQGLQFLFEYFSETQRNKGNFPGRFSGRQFSNSRSEMNVSTLELGDSALYLCASSLAGTGDIEAFFGQGTRLTVV.

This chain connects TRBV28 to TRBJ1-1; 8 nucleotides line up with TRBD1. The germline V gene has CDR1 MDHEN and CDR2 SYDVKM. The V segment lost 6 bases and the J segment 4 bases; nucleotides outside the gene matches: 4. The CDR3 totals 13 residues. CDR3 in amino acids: CASRGTGGTEAFF. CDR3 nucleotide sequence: TGTGCCAGCAGAGGTACAGGGGGCACTGAAGCTTTCTTT.

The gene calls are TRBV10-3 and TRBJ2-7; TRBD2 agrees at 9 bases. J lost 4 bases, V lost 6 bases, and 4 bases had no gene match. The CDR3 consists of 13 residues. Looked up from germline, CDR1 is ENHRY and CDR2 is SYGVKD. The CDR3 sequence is CAISGGLAYEQYF. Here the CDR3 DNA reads TGTGCCATCAGCGGGGGACTAGCATACGAGCAGTACTTC.

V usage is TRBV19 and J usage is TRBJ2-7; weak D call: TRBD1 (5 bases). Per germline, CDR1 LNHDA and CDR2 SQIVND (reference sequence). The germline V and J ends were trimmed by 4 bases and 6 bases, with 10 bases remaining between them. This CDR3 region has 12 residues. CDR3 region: CASSTGRGEQYF. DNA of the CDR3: TGTGCCAGTAGTACCGGTAGGGGCGAGCAGTACTTC.

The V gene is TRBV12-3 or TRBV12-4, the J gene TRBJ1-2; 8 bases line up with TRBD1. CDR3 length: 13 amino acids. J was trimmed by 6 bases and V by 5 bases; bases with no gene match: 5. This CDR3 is CASSPVDRDGYTF. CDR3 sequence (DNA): TGTGCCAGCAGTCCTGTGGACAGGGATGGCTACACCTTC.

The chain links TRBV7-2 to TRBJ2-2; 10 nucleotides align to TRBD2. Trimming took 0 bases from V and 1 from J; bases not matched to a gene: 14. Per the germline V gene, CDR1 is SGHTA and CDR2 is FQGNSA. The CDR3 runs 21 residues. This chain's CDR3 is CASSLAWFGLAGAGNTGELFF. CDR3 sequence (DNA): TGTGCCAGCAGCTTAGCGTGGTTTGGCCTAGCGGGGGCGGGGAACACCGGGGAGCTGTTTTTT. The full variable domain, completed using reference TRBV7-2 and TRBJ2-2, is GAGVSQSPSNKVTEKGKDVELRCDPISGHTALYWYRQSLGQGLEFLIYFQGNSAPDKSGLPSDRFSAERTGGSVSTLTIQRTQQEDSAVYLCASSLAWFGLAGAGNTGELFFGEGSRLTVL.

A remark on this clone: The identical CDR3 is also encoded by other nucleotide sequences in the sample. CDR3 sequence (DNA): TGTGCCAGCAGCTTAGGGACAGGTGAAGCTTTCTTT. This encodes CASSLGTGEAFF. The rearrangement joins TRBV7-6 to TRBJ1-1, with 7 bases fitting TRBD1. The germline gives CDR1 SGHVS, CDR2 FNYEAQ. The V and J ends lost 1 base and 7 bases, in that order; junction bases with no gene match: 0. The CDR3 is made up of 12 amino acids.

In DNA, the CDR3 is TGTGCCACCAGCAGCAGCCAACCGGGAGGGCACTACAATGAGCAGTTCTTC. It codes for CATSSSQPGGHYNEQFF. This chain uses TRBV15 with TRBJ2-1; 8 bases are shared with TRBD2. V was clipped by 3 bases and J by 3 bases; unmatched bases: 10. Germline V gene lookup returns CDR1 LNHNV and CDR2 YYDKDF (reference sequence). The CDR3 runs 17 residues. The full variable domain, rest sourced from reference TRBV15 and TRBJ2-1, is DAMVIQNPRYQVTQFGKPVTLSCSQTLNHNVMYWYQQKSSQAPKLLFHYYDKDFNNEADTPDNFQSRRPNTSFCFLDIRSPGLGDTAMYLCATSSSQPGGHYNEQFFGPGTRLTVL.

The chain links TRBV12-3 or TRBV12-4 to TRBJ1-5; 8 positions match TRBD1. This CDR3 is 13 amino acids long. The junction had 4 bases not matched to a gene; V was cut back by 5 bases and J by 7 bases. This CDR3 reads CASSDRGGQPQHF. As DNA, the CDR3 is TGTGCCAGCAGTGACAGGGGAGGACAGCCCCAGCATTTT.

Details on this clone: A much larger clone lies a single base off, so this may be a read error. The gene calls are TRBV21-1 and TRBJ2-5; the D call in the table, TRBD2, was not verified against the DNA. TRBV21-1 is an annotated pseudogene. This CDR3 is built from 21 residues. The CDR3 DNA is TGTGCCAGCACCAAACGCCCGGGGGGACTAGCGGGAGATGGGGCCCAAGAGACCCAGTACTTC. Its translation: CASTKRPGGLAGDGAQETQYF.

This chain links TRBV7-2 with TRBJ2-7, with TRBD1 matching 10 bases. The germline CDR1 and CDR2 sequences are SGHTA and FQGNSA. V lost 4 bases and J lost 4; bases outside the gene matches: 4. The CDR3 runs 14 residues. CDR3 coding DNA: TGTGCCAGCAGCTCGACAGGGGGCCAGTACGAGCAGTACTTC. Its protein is CASSSTGGQYEQYF.

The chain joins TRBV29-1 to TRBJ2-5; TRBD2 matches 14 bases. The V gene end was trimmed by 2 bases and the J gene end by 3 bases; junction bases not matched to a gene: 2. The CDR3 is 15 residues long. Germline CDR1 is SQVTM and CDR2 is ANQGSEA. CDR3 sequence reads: CSVELTSGREETQYF. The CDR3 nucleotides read TGCAGCGTTGAATTGACTAGCGGGAGGGAAGAGACCCAGTACTTC.

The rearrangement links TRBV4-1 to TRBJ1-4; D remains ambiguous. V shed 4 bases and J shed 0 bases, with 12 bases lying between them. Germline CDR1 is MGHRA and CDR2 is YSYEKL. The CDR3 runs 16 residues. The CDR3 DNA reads TGCGCCAGCAGCCTCACCCGTTCGGCAACTAATGAAAAACTGTTTTTT. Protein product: CASSLTRSATNEKLFF.

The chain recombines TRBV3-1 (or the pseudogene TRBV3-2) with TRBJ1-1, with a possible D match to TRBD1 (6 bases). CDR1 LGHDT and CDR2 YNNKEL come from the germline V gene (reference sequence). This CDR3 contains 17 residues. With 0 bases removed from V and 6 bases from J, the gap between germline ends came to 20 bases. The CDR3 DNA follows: TGTGCCAGCAGCCAAGATACGGTTGAGCGGGACAAGGCTGAAGCTTTCTTT. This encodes CASSQDTVERDKAEAFF.

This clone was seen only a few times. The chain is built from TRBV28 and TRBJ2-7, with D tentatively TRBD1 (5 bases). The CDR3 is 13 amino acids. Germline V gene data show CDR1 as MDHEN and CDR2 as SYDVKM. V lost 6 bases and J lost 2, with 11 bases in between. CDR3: CASSPDITYEQYF. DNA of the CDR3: TGTGCCAGCAGCCCGGACATTACCTACGAGCAGTACTTC.

The CDR3 is CASSQGTGTGIYNEQFF. The CDR3 nucleotides read TGTGCCAGCAGCCAGGGTACCGGGACAGGGATTTACAATGAGCAGTTCTTC. The V and J genes are TRBV5-4 and TRBJ2-1; 9 nucleotides match TRBD1. V gave up 4 bases and J gave up 4 bases; unmatched junction bases: 12. The germline CDR1 and CDR2 sequences are SGHNT and YYREEE (reference sequence). The CDR3 is 17 amino acids.

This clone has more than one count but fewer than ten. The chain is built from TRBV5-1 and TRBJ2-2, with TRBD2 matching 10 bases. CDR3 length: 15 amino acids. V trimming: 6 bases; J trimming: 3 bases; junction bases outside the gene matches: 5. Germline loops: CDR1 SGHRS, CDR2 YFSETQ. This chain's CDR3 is CASNGLAEHTGELFF. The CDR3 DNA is TGCGCCAGCAACGGACTAGCGGAACACACCGGGGAGCTGTTTTTT.

CDR3 in amino acids: CASSQDAPGQLSGNTIYF. DNA of the CDR3: TGTGCCAGCAGCCAAGATGCCCCGGGACAGCTCTCTGGAAACACCATATATTTT. This chain uses TRBV3-1 (or the pseudogene TRBV3-2) with TRBJ1-3; 7 bases are a match to TRBD1. The germline V gene has CDR1 LGHDT and CDR2 YNNKEL (reference sequence). The CDR3 contains 18 residues. V gave up 0 bases and J gave up 0 bases; unmatched junction bases: 8.

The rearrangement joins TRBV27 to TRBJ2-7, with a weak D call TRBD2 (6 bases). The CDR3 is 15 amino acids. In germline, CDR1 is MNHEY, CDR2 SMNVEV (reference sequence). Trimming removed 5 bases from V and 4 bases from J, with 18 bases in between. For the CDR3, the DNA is TGTGCCAGCAGTGTGGCGGGACTGACCCAATACGAGCAGTACTTC. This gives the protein CASSVAGLTQYEQYF.

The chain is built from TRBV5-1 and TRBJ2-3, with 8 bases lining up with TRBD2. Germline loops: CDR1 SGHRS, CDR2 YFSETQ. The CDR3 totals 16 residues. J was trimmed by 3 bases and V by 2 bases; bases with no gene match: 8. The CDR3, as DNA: TGCGCCAGCAGCTTAATAGCGGGGATGGGGACAGATACGCAGTATTTT. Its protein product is CASSLIAGMGTDTQYF.

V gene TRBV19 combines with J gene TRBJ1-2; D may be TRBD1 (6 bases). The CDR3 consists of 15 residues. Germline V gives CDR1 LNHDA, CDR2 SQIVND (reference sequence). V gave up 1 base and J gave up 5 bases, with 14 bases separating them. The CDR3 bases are TGTGCCAGTAGTATAGCATCGGGGGGCCAATATGGCTACACCTTC. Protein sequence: CASSIASGGQYGYTF. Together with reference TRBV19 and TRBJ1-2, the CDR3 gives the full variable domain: DGGITQSPKYLFRKEGQNVTLSCEQNLNHDAMYWYRQDPGQGLRLIYYSQIVNDFQKGDIAEGYSVSREKKESFPLTVTSAQKNPTAFYLCASSIASGGQYGYTFGSGTRLTVV.

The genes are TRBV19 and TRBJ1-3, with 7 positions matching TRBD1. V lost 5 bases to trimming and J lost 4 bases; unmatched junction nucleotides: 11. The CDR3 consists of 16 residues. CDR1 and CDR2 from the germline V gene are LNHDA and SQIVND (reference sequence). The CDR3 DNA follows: TGTGCCAGTAGTGACTTGACAGGGTCGAGGGGAAACACCATATATTTT. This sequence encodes CASSDLTGSRGNTIYF.

CDR3 amino acids: CASSSEAGQGIEKLFF. CDR3 coding DNA: TGTGCCAGCAGCTCCGAAGCGGGACAGGGTATTGAAAAACTGTTTTTT. V is TRBV11-2 and J is TRBJ1-4; 9 bases match TRBD1. The CDR3 runs 16 residues. Germline trimming cut 4 bases from V and 7 bases from J; bases unmatched to any gene: 10. Germline loops: CDR1 SGHAT, CDR2 FQNNGV.